Presented here are 15 T cell receptor beta chains from one specimen sequenced in a study of blood T cell repertoires in COVID-19. The assay was immunoSEQ multiplex PCR, and TCRdb's table has in-frame clones only and misses some. The data show approximately 180,000 clones, 82% seen once. Sequencing was performed on peripheral blood. The receptor source for this set is a woman aged 65 to 85 with acute or convalescent COVID-19.

This clone was counted a few times. The chain joins TRBV2 to TRBJ2-1; TRBD2 is a possible D gene (6 bases). Trimming stripped 5 bases from V and 4 bases from J, with 12 bases between. Germline CDR1 is SNHLY and CDR2 is FYNNEI. CDR3 length equals 14 residues. CDR3 protein: CASSLASAYNEQFF. The CDR3 DNA reads as TGTGCCAGCAGTCTGGCTAGCGCATACAATGAGCAGTTCTTC.

The chain combines TRBV4-3 with TRBJ2-5; TRBD2 agrees at 10 bases. Looked up from germline, CDR1 is LGHNA and CDR2 is YSLEER. J was trimmed by 5 bases and V by 4 bases; bases with no gene match: 10. This CDR3 has 16 amino acids. CDR3 bases: TGCGCCAGCAGCCTACAAGCTAGCGGGAGCTGGGAGACCCAGTACTTC. Its protein is CASSLQASGSWETQYF.

The chain has TRBV28 and TRBJ2-1; 9 bases line up with TRBD1. V lost 5 bases to trimming and J lost 6 bases; unmatched junction nucleotides: 8. The CDR3 extends over 15 amino acids. CDR1 and CDR2 (germline): MDHEN, SYDVKM. CDR3 protein: CASSSRDRVSNEQFF. DNA for the CDR3: TGTGCCAGCAGTAGCCGGGACAGGGTCAGCAATGAGCAGTTCTTC. The whole variable domain, remainder taken from reference TRBV28 and TRBJ2-1, is DVKVTQSSRYLVKRTGEKVFLECVQDMDHENMFWYRQDPGLGLRLIYFSYDVKMKEKGDIPEGYSVSREKKERFSLILESASTNQTSMYLCASSSRDRVSNEQFFGPGTRLTVL.

This clone showed up just a few times. This chain uses TRBV11-3 with TRBJ2-7, with D perhaps TRBD2 (5 bases). The CDR3 sequence is 12 residues long. In germline, CDR1 is SGHNT, CDR2 YENEEA. V lost 4 bases and J 6 bases, leaving 10 bases between the germline ends. The CDR3 reads CASSSWSGEQYF. CDR3 coding DNA: TGTGCCAGCAGCTCTTGGAGCGGCGAGCAGTACTTC. The variable domain in full, with the rest retrieved from reference TRBV11-3 and TRBJ2-7, is EAGVVQSPRYKIIEKKQPVAFWCNPISGHNTLYWYLQNLGQGPELLIRYENEEAVDDSQLPKDRFSAERLKGVDSTLKIQPAELGDSAVYLCASSSWSGEQYFGPGTRLTVT.

A remark on this clone: At one boundary the junction diverges from the germline segment, which might be a read error. The V call is TRBV12-3 or TRBV12-4, the J call TRBJ2-7, with 7 bases lining up with TRBD1. This CDR3 has 9 amino acids. CDR3 amino acids: CASSGGQSF. Written as DNA, the CDR3 is TGTGCCAGCAGTGGGGGACAGTCCTTC.

The V and J genes are TRBV29-1 and TRBJ1-2; the D is unclear. From germline, CDR1 is SQVTM and CDR2 ANQGSEA. The CDR3 totals 11 residues. The V end was cut by 0 bases, the J end by 5 bases, with 4 bases between. CDR3 loop: CSVEDGYGYTF. CDR3 nucleotides: TGCAGCGTTGAAGACGGGTATGGCTACACCTTC.

The chain joins TRBV28 to TRBJ2-7; 9 nucleotides line up with TRBD2. V was pared by 3 bases and J by 3 bases, with 9 bases of the junction left unmatched. The CDR3 runs 16 residues. Germline V CDR1 and CDR2: MDHEN, SYDVKM. DNA for the CDR3: TGTGCCAGCAGTTTTAATGGCGGGAGGGCCCTCTACGAGCAGTACTTC. It translates to CASSFNGGRALYEQYF.

The chain combines TRBV7-3 with TRBJ2-3, with 8 bases identical to TRBD2. Germline-derived CDR1 and CDR2 are SGHTA and FQGTGA. J lost 2 bases, V lost 5 bases, and 3 bases had no gene match. The CDR3 contains 14 residues. CDR3 DNA sequence: TGTGCCAGCAGCAAAGCGGGGGCCACAGATACGCAGTATTTT. Translating gives CASSKAGATDTQYF.

The CDR3 DNA reads TGTGCCAGCAGCCAAGAAGACAGGGGATACTATGGCTACACCTTC. Residues: CASSQEDRGYYGYTF. This sequence joins TRBV14 and TRBJ1-2, with 8 nucleotides matching TRBD1. Germline V gene lookup returns CDR1 SGHDN and CDR2 FVKESK. The CDR3 contains 15 residues. J was trimmed by 3 bases and V by 0 bases; bases with no gene match: 3.

V and J are TRBV24-1 and TRBJ1-2; 8 nucleotides match TRBD1. The CDR3 covers 21 residues. J was trimmed by 3 bases and V by 0 bases; bases with no gene match: 20. CDR1 and CDR2 (germline): KGHDR, SFDVKD. CDR3 nucleotides: TGTGCCACCAGTGATTTGGGGACAGGCTCGAGGGTGAAGTCCAGGTACTATGGCTACACCTTC. Amino acid sequence: CATSDLGTGSRVKSRYYGYTF.

The chain carries TRBV5-4 and TRBJ1-1, with 7 bases lining up with TRBD1. This CDR3 is built from 14 residues. Germline CDR1 and CDR2: SGHNT and YYREEE (reference sequence). V trimming: 3 bases; J trimming: 4 bases; junction bases outside the gene matches: 6. The CDR3 DNA is TGTGCCAGCAGCTCCCTCCACAGGGGCACTGAAGCTTTCTTT. Its protein is CASSSLHRGTEAFF. Variable domain in full (rest from reference TRBV5-4 and TRBJ1-1): ETGVTQSPTHLIKTRGQQVTLRCSSQSGHNTVSWYQQALGQGPQFIFQYYREEENGRGNFPPRFSGLQFPNYSSELNVNALELDDSALYLCASSSLHRGTEAFFGQGTRLTVV.

This clone was detected only a few times. This chain links TRBV28 with TRBJ1-2; D is unresolved. The CDR3 runs 15 residues. Per germline, CDR1 MDHEN and CDR2 SYDVKM. V dropped 4 bases and J dropped 4 bases, with 16 bases sitting between them. The DNA of the CDR3 is TGTGCCAGCAGTTCTAACCCCAATCCGGTCTATGGCTACACCTTC. Its translation is CASSSNPNPVYGYTF.

V gene TRBV4-1 combines with J gene TRBJ2-6; 7 nucleotides match TRBD1. The CDR3 is 18 amino acids. Unmatched junction bases numbered 5, after V lost 0 bases and J lost 0 bases. Per germline, CDR1 MGHRA and CDR2 YSYEKL. The CDR3 region has the DNA TGCGCCAGCAGCCAAGAGGGACAGATACTCTCTGGGGCCAACGTCCTGACTTTC. This translates into CASSQEGQILSGANVLTF.

This clone has a handful of counts. The chain links TRBV5-1 to TRBJ2-2, with 8 bases fitting TRBD2. The CDR3 extends over 16 amino acids. The V gene end was trimmed by 5 bases and the J gene end by 7 bases; junction bases not matched to a gene: 13. The V gene's germline CDR1 is SGHRS and CDR2 YFSETQ. DNA for the CDR3: TGCGCCAGCAGTCCCGGGGGAGCGGGAGTGATCGGGGAGCTGTTTTTT. Protein sequence: CASSPGGAGVIGELFF. The variable domain in full, with the rest retrieved from reference TRBV5-1 and TRBJ2-2, is KAGVTQTPRYLIKTRGQQVTLSCSPISGHRSVSWYQQTPGQGLQFLFEYFSETQRNKGNFPGRFSGRQFSNSRSEMNVSTLELGDSALYLCASSPGGAGVIGELFFGEGSRLTVL.

V usage is TRBV2 and J usage is TRBJ2-7; D may be TRBD2 (6 bases). With 6 bases removed from V and 6 bases from J, the gap between germline ends came to 12 bases. The CDR3 has 12 amino acids. The germline gives CDR1 SNHLY, CDR2 FYNNEI. CDR3 region: CASREGTGEQYF. The DNA for the CDR3 is TGTGCCAGCAGGGAGGGAACTGGCGAGCAGTACTTC.